Below are 12 T cell receptor beta chains sequenced from a single sample in a study of blood T cell repertoires in COVID-19 (dated by TCRdb to between 2020 and 2021). The library came from the immunoSEQ multiplex PCR assay. Here the immuneACCESS table is served through TCRdb, limited to in-frame sequences with V and J called. Missing clones are a known gap in these copies; in checked studies unresolved V genes cover under half, and the rest lacks a known reason. Within this sample are 80,000 to 100,000 clones, with over 70% of them counted one time only. About 4.2% of the sample is in the top ten clones. The sample comprised peripheral blood. The receptors come from a man in his 60s with acute or convalescent COVID-19.

The gene calls are TRBV10-3 and TRBJ1-1; D not certain. V was clipped by 4 bases and J by 1 base, with 7 bases between them. Germline V gives CDR1 ENHRY, CDR2 SYGVKD. This CDR3 has 13 residues. Here the CDR3 DNA reads TGTGCCATCAGTGGCACCGGGAACACTGAAGCTTTCTTT. Amino acid sequence: CAISGTGNTEAFF.

This chain uses TRBV7-2 with TRBJ2-2; TRBD2 aligns across 14 bases. From germline, CDR1 is SGHTA and CDR2 FQGNSA. The J segment lost 7 bases and the V segment lost 4 bases, leaving 8 bases of the junction unmatched. The CDR3 has 17 amino acids. CDR3 residues: CASSSRLAGGQGGELFF. The CDR3 DNA is TGTGCCAGCAGCTCGCGACTAGCGGGGGGGCAAGGCGGGGAGCTGTTTTTT.

V usage is TRBV18 and J usage is TRBJ2-7, with 10 bases lining up with TRBD2. CDR1 and CDR2 (germline): KGHSH, LQKENI. J was trimmed by 2 bases and V by 2 bases; bases with no gene match: 3. The CDR3 consists of 15 residues. The CDR3 nucleotides read TGTGCCAGCTCACCAATAGCGGGAGGCGCCTACGAGCAGTACTTC. Translated: CASSPIAGGAYEQYF.

This chain links TRBV28 with TRBJ1-1; D not certain. CDR1 is MDHEN and CDR2 is SYDVKM in the germline V gene. V was shortened by 8 bases and J by 0 bases, with 13 bases between the two germline ends. The CDR3 has 14 amino acids. The CDR3 coding sequence is TGTGCCAGCGGATCTCGGAGTCTGAACACTGAAGCTTTCTTT. It translates to CASGSRSLNTEAFF.

The rearrangement links TRBV27 to TRBJ2-3; tentative D call: TRBD1 (6 bases). In germline, CDR1 is MNHEY, CDR2 SMNVEV (reference sequence). Trimming stripped 2 bases from V and 4 bases from J, with 19 bases between. This CDR3 spans 17 amino acids. CDR3 in DNA: TGTGCCAGCAGTTTACGAACTGGGAACAGGGCCGCAGATACGCAGTATTTT. Translated: CASSLRTGNRAADTQYF.

This clone was observed a few times. The chain couples TRBV11-1 to TRBJ1-3; no definite D call. Trimming took 2 bases from V and 0 from J, leaving 8 bases between them. The CDR3 contains 15 residues. Germline CDR1 and CDR2: SGHAT and FQDESV (reference sequence). The CDR3 sequence: CASSLSGSSGNTIYF. The DNA of the CDR3 is TGTGCCAGCAGCTTATCCGGGAGCTCTGGAAACACCATATATTTT.

In this sample, this clone turned up a few times. This chain links TRBV13 with TRBJ1-1; D perhaps matches TRBD1 (5 bases). V lost 2 bases and J lost 4, with 8 bases in between. Germline V gives CDR1 PRHDT, CDR2 FYEKMQ (reference sequence). This CDR3 has 13 residues. CDR3 region: CASSLRGGTEAFF. CDR3 DNA: TGTGCCAGCAGCTTAAGGGGTGGCACTGAAGCTTTCTTT.

The chain carries TRBV6-2 or TRBV6-3 and TRBJ1-5; unclear D gene. The CDR3 runs to 12 residues. V was shortened by 5 bases and J by 0 bases, with 2 bases between the two germline ends. Per the germline V gene, CDR1 is MNHEY and CDR2 is SVGEGT. CDR3 sequence: CASSHSNQPQHF. The DNA for the CDR3 is TGTGCCAGCAGTCATAGCAATCAGCCCCAGCATTTT.

The V and J genes are TRBV6-5 and TRBJ2-5; 10 bases match TRBD2. The CDR3 consists of 14 residues. Germline V CDR1 and CDR2: MNHEY, SVGAGI. Losses at the gene ends were 7 bases for V and 5 bases for J; bases not matched to a gene: 7. The CDR3 region has the DNA TGTGCCAGCAAACCTAGCGGGGGTTTTGAGACCCAGTACTTC. This codes for CASKPSGGFETQYF.

This chain links TRBV4-1 with TRBJ1-2, with 8 bases aligning to TRBD1. This CDR3 contains 16 residues. V shed 2 bases, J shed 3 bases, and the junction held 8 bases outside the gene matches. Germline loops: CDR1 MGHRA, CDR2 YSYEKL. CDR3 region: CASSQPRTGLDYGYTF. Here the CDR3 DNA reads TGCGCCAGCAGCCAACCGAGGACAGGGCTGGACTATGGCTACACCTTC.

The chain has TRBV5-6 and TRBJ1-6; D may be TRBD1 (6 bases). The CDR3 loop spans 16 amino acids. Trimming removed 4 bases from V and 4 bases from J, with 15 bases in between. Germline V gene data show CDR1 as SGHDT and CDR2 as YYEEEE. CDR3 in DNA: TGTGCCAGCAGCGTAGAATGGACAGCATATAATTCACCCCTCCACTTT. This translates into CASSVEWTAYNSPLHF.

The chain has TRBV5-4 and TRBJ2-2; 7 nucleotides agree with TRBD1. The CDR3 consists of 15 residues. Germline V gene data show CDR1 as SGHNT and CDR2 as YYREEE (reference sequence). Trimming cost V 0 bases and J 4 bases; bases outside gene matches: 3. The CDR3, as DNA: TGTGCCAGCAGCTTGGTCCGACAGGGCACCGGGGAGCTGTTTTTT. Translated, it gives CASSLVRQGTGELFF.